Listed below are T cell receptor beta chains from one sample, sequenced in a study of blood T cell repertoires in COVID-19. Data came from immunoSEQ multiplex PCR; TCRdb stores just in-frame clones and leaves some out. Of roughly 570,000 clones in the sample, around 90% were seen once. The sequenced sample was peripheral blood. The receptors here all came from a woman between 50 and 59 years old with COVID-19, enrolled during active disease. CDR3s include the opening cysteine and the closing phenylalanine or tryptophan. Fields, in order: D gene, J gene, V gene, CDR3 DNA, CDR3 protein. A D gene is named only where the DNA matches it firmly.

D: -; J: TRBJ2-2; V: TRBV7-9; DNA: TGTGCCAGCAGCCCCCCAGGGTCCCTAAACACCGGGGAGCTGTTTTTT; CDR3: CASSPPGSLNTGELFF
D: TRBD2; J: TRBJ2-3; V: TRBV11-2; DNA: TGTGCCAGCAGCTTACTAGCGGGGGGGATAACAGATACGCAGTATTTT; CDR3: CASSLLAGGITDTQYF
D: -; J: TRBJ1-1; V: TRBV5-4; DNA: TGTGCCAGCAGCTTGGGCCCAGGGGCGGCGAACACTGAAGCTTTCTTT; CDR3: CASSLGPGAANTEAFF
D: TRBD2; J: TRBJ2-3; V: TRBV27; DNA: TGTGCCAGCACCGGACTAGCGGGGGGGCGTGATACGCAGTATTTT; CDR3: CASTGLAGGRDTQYF
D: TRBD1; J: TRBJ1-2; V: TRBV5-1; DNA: TGCGCCAGCAGCTTCTCGGGGACAGCCTTAGCTGGCTACACCTTC; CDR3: CASSFSGTALAGYTF
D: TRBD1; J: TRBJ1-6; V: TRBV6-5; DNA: TGTGCCAGCAGATTGGCCGGGACAGGGCATTCACCCCTCCACTTT; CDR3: CASRLAGTGHSPLHF
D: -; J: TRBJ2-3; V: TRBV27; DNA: TGTGCCAGCCCTTCCCAGGGGCACCGCACAGATACGCAGTATTTT; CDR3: CASPSQGHRTDTQYF
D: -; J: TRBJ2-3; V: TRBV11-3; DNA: TGTGCCAGCAGTGAGGATGTTTCCACAGATACGCAGTATTTT; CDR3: CASSEDVSTDTQYF
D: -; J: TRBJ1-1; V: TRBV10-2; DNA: TGCGCCAGCAGTGAGCCCCCGGACAGTGAAGCTTTCTTT; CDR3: CASSEPPDSEAFF
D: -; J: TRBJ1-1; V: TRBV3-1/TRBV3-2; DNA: TGTGCCAGCAGACCCAACAGGAACACTGAAGCTTTCTTT; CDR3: CASRPNRNTEAFF